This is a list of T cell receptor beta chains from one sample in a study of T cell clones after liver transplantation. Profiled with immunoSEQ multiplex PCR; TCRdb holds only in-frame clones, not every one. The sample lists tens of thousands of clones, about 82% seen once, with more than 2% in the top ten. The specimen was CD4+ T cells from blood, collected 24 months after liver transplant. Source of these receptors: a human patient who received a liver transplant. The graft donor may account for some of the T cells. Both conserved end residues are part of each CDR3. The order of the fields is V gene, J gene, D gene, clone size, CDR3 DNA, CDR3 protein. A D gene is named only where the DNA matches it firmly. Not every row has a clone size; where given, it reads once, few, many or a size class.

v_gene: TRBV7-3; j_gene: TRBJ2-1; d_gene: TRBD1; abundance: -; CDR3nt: TGTGCCAGCAGCAGCGGGACAGGGGGCGCCCCCTCCTACAATGAGCAGTTCTTC; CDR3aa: CASSSGTGGAPSYNEQFF
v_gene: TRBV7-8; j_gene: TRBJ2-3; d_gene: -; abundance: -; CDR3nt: TGTGCCAGCAGCACAGAAGGCGCTAGTGGGTTCCTCGGCACAGATACGCAGTATTTT; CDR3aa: CASSTEGASGFLGTDTQYF
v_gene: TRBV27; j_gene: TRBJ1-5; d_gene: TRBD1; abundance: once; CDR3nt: TGTGCCAGCAGTTTCAGGGACAGCCGACCGGCGCATAGCAATCAGCCCCAGCATTTT; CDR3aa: CASSFRDSRPAHSNQPQHF
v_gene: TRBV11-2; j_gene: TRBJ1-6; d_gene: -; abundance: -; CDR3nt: TGTGCCAGCAGCTTAAGCGGGGGCTCAAGAGGATCACCCCTCCACTTT; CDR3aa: CASSLSGGSRGSPLHF
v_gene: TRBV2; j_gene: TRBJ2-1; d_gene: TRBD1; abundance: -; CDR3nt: TGTGCCACCCGGACAGGGCCGTCCTACAATGAGCAGTTCTTC; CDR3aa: CATRTGPSYNEQFF
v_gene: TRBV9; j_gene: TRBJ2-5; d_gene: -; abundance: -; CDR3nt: TGTGCCAGCAGCGTAGGCCAGTACCAAGAGACCCAGTACTTC; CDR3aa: CASSVGQYQETQYF
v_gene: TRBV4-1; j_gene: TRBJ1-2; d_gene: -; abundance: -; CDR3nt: TGCGCCAGCAGCGGCCGCAACTATGGCTACACCTTC; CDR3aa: CASSGRNYGYTF
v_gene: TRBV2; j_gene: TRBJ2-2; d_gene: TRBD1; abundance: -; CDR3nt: TGTGCCAGCAGGAGACAGGGGGCGAACACCGGGGAGCTGTTTTTT; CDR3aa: CASRRQGANTGELFF
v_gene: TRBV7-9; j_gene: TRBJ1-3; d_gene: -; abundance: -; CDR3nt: TGTGCCAGCAGCTCGGCGAAACGACAGGCTAGTGGAAACACCATATATTTT; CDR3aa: CASSSAKRQASGNTIYF
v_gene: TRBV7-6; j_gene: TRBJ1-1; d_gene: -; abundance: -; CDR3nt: TGTGCCAGCAGCTTAGTTGCAGTCGAAGCTTTCTTT; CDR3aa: CASSLVAVEAFF
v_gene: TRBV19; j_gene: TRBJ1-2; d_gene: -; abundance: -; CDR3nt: TGTGCCAGTAGTATCGCGGGGAGCCCTTCAGGGTATGGCTACACCTTC; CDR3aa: CASSIAGSPSGYGYTF
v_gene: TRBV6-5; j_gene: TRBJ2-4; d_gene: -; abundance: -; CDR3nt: TGTGCCAGCAGTTACAGGCGGGGTTGGGACATTCAGTACTTC; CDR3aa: CASSYRRGWDIQYF
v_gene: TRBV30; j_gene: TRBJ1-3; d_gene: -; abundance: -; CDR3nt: TGTGCCTGGTTTGGGGGGGCCCACACCATATATTTT; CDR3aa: CAWFGGAHTIYF
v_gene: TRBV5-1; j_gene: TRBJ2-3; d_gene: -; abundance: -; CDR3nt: TGCGCCAGCAGCTTGGAAGGGGATACGCAGTATTTT; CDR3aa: CASSLEGDTQYF
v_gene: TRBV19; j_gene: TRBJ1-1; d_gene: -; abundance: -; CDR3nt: TGTGCCAGTAGTATGATACGGGGGGGCACTGAAGCTTTCTTT; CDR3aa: CASSMIRGGTEAFF
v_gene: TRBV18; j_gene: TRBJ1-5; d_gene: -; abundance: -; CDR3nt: TGTGCCAGCTCTCCTCAGGGGTCCGGGGGCAATCAGCCCCAGCATTTT; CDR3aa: CASSPQGSGGNQPQHF
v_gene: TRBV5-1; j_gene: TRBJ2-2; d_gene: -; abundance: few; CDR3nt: TGCGCCAGCAGCTCTCTCAAAGGGGCAGATCTCATCAGCGGGGAGCTGTTTTTT; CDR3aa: CASSSLKGADLISGELFF
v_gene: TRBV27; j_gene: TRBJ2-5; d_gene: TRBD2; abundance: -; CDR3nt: TGTGCCAGCAGTTTTAGCGGGCCCCAAGAGACCCAGTACTTC; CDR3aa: CASSFSGPQETQYF
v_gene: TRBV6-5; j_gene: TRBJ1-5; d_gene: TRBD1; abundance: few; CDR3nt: TGTGCCAGCAGTAGACAGGGGGATGGTCAGCCCCAGCATTTT; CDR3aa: CASSRQGDGQPQHF
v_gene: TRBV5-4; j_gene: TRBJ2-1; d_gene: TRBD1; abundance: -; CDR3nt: TGTGCCAGCAGCTTGGGTGGTGCGCCGGGACAGGGGGTTTACAATGAGCAGTTCTTC; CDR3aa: CASSLGGAPGQGVYNEQFF
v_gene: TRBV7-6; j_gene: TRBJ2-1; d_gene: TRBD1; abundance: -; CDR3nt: TGTGCCAGCAGCCAGGGACAGCTAAATTACAATGAGCAGTTCTTC; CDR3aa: CASSQGQLNYNEQFF
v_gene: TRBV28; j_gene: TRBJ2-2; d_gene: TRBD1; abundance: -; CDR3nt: TGTGCCAGTGTCGGACAGGTCCCCGGGGAGCTGTTTTTT; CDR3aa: CASVGQVPGELFF
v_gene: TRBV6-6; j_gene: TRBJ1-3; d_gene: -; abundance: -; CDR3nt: TGTGCCAGCAGGGGGGGGAGCTCTGGAAACACCATATATTTT; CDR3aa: CASRGGSSGNTIYF